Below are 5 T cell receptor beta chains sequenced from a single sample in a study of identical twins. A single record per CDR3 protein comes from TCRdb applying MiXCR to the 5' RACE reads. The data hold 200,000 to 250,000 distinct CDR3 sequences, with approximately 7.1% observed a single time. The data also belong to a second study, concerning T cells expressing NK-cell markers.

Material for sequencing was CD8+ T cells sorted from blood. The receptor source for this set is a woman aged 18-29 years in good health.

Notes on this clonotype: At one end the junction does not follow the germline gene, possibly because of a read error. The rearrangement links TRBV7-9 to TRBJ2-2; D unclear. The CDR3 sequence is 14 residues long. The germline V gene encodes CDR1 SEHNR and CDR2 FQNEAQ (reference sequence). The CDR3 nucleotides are TGTGCCGGCAGCCCTCCCCAAATGACCGGGGAGCTGTTTTTT. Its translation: CAGSPPQMTGELFF. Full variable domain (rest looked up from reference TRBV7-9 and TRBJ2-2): DTGVSQNPRHKITKRGQNVTFRCDPISEHNRLYWYRQTLGQGPEFLTYFQNEAQLEKSRLLSDRFSAERPKGSFSTLEIQRTEQGDSAMYLCAGSPPQMTGELFFGEGSRLTVL.

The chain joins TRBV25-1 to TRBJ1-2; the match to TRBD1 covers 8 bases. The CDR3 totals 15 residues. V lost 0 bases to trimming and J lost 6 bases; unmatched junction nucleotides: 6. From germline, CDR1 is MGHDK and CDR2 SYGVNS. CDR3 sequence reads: CASSEYDRGVHGYTF. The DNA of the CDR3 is TGTGCCAGCAGTGAATATGACAGGGGAGTTCATGGCTACACCTTC.

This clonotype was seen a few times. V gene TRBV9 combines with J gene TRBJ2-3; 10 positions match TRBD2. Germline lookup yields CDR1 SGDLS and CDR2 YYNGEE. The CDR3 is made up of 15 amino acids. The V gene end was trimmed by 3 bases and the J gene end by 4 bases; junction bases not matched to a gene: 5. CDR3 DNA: TGTGCCAGCAGCGAAGCGGGGGGGCCCCCAGATACGCAGTATTTT. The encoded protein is CASSEAGGPPDTQYF.

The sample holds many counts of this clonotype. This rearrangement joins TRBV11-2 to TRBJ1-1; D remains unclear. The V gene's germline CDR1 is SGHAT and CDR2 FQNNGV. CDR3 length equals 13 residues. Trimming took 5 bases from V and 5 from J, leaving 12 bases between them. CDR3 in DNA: TGTGCCAGCAGCCTGATAGGACGAACTGAAGCTTTCTTT. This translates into CASSLIGRTEAFF.

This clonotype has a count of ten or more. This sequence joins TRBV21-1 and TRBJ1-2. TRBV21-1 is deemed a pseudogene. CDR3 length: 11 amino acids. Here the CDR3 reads CASSKAYGYTF. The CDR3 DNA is TGTGCCAGCAGCAAAGCATATGGCTACACCTTC.